A selection of T cell receptor beta chains follows, all from one sample in a study of T cell responses to AZD1222 COVID-19 vaccine. Measured with immunoSEQ multiplex PCR; TCRdb has only the in-frame clones, and not every one. In the table there are about 140,000 clones, 89% of which are singletons. The sequenced sample was peripheral blood, obtained on day 0 of AZD1222 vaccination. The receptors stem from an adult in good health. CDR3s include the opening cysteine and the closing phenylalanine or tryptophan. Each record gives: D gene, J gene, clone size, V gene, CDR3 DNA, CDR3 protein. A D gene is named only where the DNA matches it firmly. Clone size is not always given. Where it is, it says once, few, many or a class for expanded clones.

D: NA; J: TRBJ1-5; size: NA; V: TRBV19; DNA: TGTGCCAGTAGTATGCACTACAATCAGCCCCAGCATTTT; CDR3: CASSMHYNQPQHF
D: TRBD1; J: TRBJ1-4; size: NA; V: TRBV19; DNA: TGTGCCAGTGGAGGGGGCGCGATGGAGGAAAAACTGTTTTTT; CDR3: CASGGGAMEEKLFF
D: NA; J: TRBJ1-1; size: NA; V: TRBV5-1; DNA: TGCGCCAGCAGTTCAGGGGTGAACACTGAAGCTTTCTTT; CDR3: CASSSGVNTEAFF
D: TRBD1; J: TRBJ1-1; size: once; V: TRBV19; DNA: TGTGCCAGTAGTATAGATGGGGCAGGGGGGTTTGGCACTGAAGCTTTCTTT; CDR3: CASSIDGAGGFGTEAFF
D: NA; J: TRBJ1-2; size: NA; V: TRBV10-3; DNA: TGTGCCATCAGTGATGACGGGTTTAACTATGGCTACACCTTC; CDR3: CAISDDGFNYGYTF
D: NA; J: TRBJ1-6; size: NA; V: TRBV6-4; DNA: TGTGCCAGCAGTGACTCAACAGGGAAGGGATCACCCCTCCACTTT; CDR3: CASSDSTGKGSPLHF
D: NA; J: TRBJ2-7; size: NA; V: TRBV27; DNA: TGTGCCAGCAGTTTGACCGGACGGAGCTCCTACGAGCAGTACTTC; CDR3: CASSLTGRSSYEQYF
D: NA; J: TRBJ2-5; size: NA; V: TRBV6-5; DNA: TGTGCCAGCAGACAGGGAAACCAAGAGACCCAGTACTTC; CDR3: CASRQGNQETQYF
D: TRBD2; J: TRBJ2-3; size: NA; V: TRBV14; DNA: TGTGCCAGCAGCCAAGACGCGACTAGCAGCAGTTCTAGCACAGATACGCAGTATTTT; CDR3: CASSQDATSSSSSTDTQYF
D: NA; J: TRBJ1-2; size: NA; V: TRBV6-5; DNA: TGTGCCAGCAGCCAATACAGGGATTTGGGCTACACCTTC; CDR3: CASSQYRDLGYTF
D: TRBD1; J: TRBJ2-5; size: NA; V: TRBV19; DNA: TGTGCCAGTAGTACCACCGCGCCCCGGACAGGGAGTGTGACCCAGTACTTC; CDR3: CASSTTAPRTGSVTQYF
D: NA; J: TRBJ2-7; size: once; V: TRBV12-5; DNA: TGTGCTAGTGGTTTGGTATTATACGGAGTGGCCGAGCAGTACTTC; CDR3: CASGLVLYGVAEQYF
D: NA; J: TRBJ1-5; size: NA; V: TRBV19; DNA: TGTGCCAGTAGTCCCCGTATGGTTCAGCCCCAGCATTTT; CDR3: CASSPRMVQPQHF
D: TRBD1; J: TRBJ1-5; size: NA; V: TRBV5-1; DNA: TGCGCCAGCAGCATGGGGACAGTCGGCAATCAGCCCCAGCATTTT; CDR3: CASSMGTVGNQPQHF
D: NA; J: TRBJ1-4; size: NA; V: TRBV19; DNA: TGTGCCAGTACCTCAGACAGGTTTAGTGAAAAACTGTTTTTT; CDR3: CASTSDRFSEKLFF
D: NA; J: TRBJ2-3; size: NA; V: TRBV20-1; DNA: TGCAGTGCTAGTGGAGGGGCCCTCACAGATACGCAGTATTTT; CDR3: CSASGGALTDTQYF
D: TRBD1; J: TRBJ1-4; size: once; V: TRBV5-1; DNA: TGCGCCAGCAGCTTGGTGGCCAGGGGGCCTAATGAAAAACTGTTTTTT; CDR3: CASSLVARGPNEKLFF
D: TRBD2; J: TRBJ2-1; size: NA; V: TRBV5-6; DNA: TGTGCCAGCAGCGCTACTAGCGGGAACCATGAGCAGTTCTTC; CDR3: CASSATSGNHEQFF
D: TRBD1; J: TRBJ1-1; size: NA; V: TRBV11-2; DNA: TGTGCCAGCAGCCAGGGACCACAGGGGACTGAAGCTTTCTTT; CDR3: CASSQGPQGTEAFF
D: NA; J: TRBJ1-1; size: NA; V: TRBV7-2; DNA: TGTGCCAGCAGCTCCGGGACCGTCATGAACACTGAAGCTTTCTTT; CDR3: CASSSGTVMNTEAFF
D: NA; J: TRBJ1-3; size: NA; V: TRBV7-8; DNA: TGTGCCAGCAGCCCGTCTAACTCTGGAAACACCATATATTTT; CDR3: CASSPSNSGNTIYF
D: NA; J: TRBJ2-1; size: NA; V: TRBV15; DNA: TGTGCCACCAGCGGAAGAACTAGCAATGAGCAGTTCTTC; CDR3: CATSGRTSNEQFF
D: NA; J: TRBJ1-6; size: NA; V: TRBV30; DNA: TGTGCCTGGAGTGGTCTTATTGGGGACTCACCCCTCCACTTT; CDR3: CAWSGLIGDSPLHF
D: NA; J: TRBJ1-1; size: NA; V: TRBV14; DNA: TGTGCCAGCAGCCAAGAACCGCGGGGACCAGTCTGGGCTTTCTTT; CDR3: CASSQEPRGPVWAFF
D: TRBD1; J: TRBJ2-1; size: NA; V: TRBV18; DNA: TGTGCCAGCTCGTCCCGGACAGGACCCTCCTACAATGAGCAGTTCTTC; CDR3: CASSSRTGPSYNEQFF
D: TRBD1; J: TRBJ1-2; size: few; V: TRBV18; DNA: TGTGCCAGCTCCCCCGGACAGGCCTATGGCTACACCTTC; CDR3: CASSPGQAYGYTF
D: NA; J: TRBJ2-7; size: NA; V: TRBV19; DNA: TGTGCCAGTATGGGCAGGGGTGGAAACTACGAGCAGTACTTC; CDR3: CASMGRGGNYEQYF
D: NA; J: TRBJ2-1; size: NA; V: TRBV5-1; DNA: TGCGCCAGCAGCTTGGGTATCGTCAGTGAGCAGTTCTTC; CDR3: CASSLGIVSEQFF